A single sample gave rise to the 8 T cell receptor beta chains below, sequenced in a study of T cells in Graves' hyperthyroidism and ophthalmopathy. Amplified TCR beta CDR3 regions derived from RNA transcripts. First-round RT-PCR targeting the TCR CDR3 was performed with the HTBI primer set. Each CDR3 protein is one row after TCRdb ran MiXCR on the multiplex PCR reads. The sample lists 500,000 to 650,000 distinct CDR3 sequences; over 15% were seen once. Sample: blood. The receptors come from a woman under 30 with Graves' ophthalmopathy.

A few counts support this clonotype. V usage is TRBV12-3 or TRBV12-4 and J usage is TRBJ1-2; 10 bases match TRBD1. CDR3 length equals 15 residues. The junction had 4 bases not matched to a gene; V was cut back by 2 bases and J by 4 bases. The CDR3 DNA follows: TGTGCCAGCAGTTTAACGGACAGGGGGGTCTATGGCTACACCTTC. Its protein product is CASSLTDRGVYGYTF.

A few counts support this clonotype. The chain carries TRBV6-5 and TRBJ1-1, with 7 positions matching TRBD1. Germline-derived CDR1 and CDR2 are MNHEY and SVGAGI. Losses at the gene ends were 2 bases for V and 7 bases for J; bases not matched to a gene: 4. The CDR3 is made up of 13 amino acids. DNA for the CDR3: TGTGCCAGCAGTTACCTCAGGGGGGATGAAGCTTTCTTT. It yields the protein CASSYLRGDEAFF.

The rearrangement joins TRBV19 to TRBJ2-5; the D is unclear. The CDR3 spans 15 residues. Trimming took off 5 bases at V and 2 bases at J, with 15 bases between the two ends. Germline V gene data show CDR1 as LNHDA and CDR2 as SQIVND (reference sequence). The CDR3 is CASSSEGLRQETQYF. DNA of the CDR3: TGTGCCAGTAGTTCCGAAGGGTTGAGGCAAGAGACCCAGTACTTC. Full variable domain (outside the CDR3, taken from reference TRBV19 and TRBJ2-5): DGGITQSPKYLFRKEGQNVTLSCEQNLNHDAMYWYRQDPGQGLRLIYYSQIVNDFQKGDIAEGYSVSREKKESFPLTVTSAQKNPTAFYLCASSSEGLRQETQYFGPGTRLLVL.

The rearrangement links TRBV15 to TRBJ1-4, with D possibly TRBD1 on 5 matching bases. This CDR3 region has 15 residues. Germline V CDR1 and CDR2: LNHNV, YYDKDF (reference sequence). The V end lost 1 base, the J end lost 4 bases, and 10 bases lay between the germline ends. Here the CDR3 DNA reads TGTGCCACCAGCAGAGTACAGGCCCTTAATGAAAAACTGTTTTTT. This sequence encodes CATSRVQALNEKLFF.

This clonotype was counted at least ten times. The chain recombines TRBV27 with TRBJ2-1, with D perhaps matching TRBD2 (5 bases). From germline, CDR1 is MNHEY and CDR2 SMNVEV (reference sequence). The ends were cut back, 2 bases at V and 2 bases at J, with 7 bases in the middle. The CDR3 spans 14 residues. The CDR3 DNA is TGTGCCAGCAGTTTACCCGGGACCTACAATGAGCAGTTCTTC. This encodes CASSLPGTYNEQFF.

There are many counts of this clonotype. V and J are TRBV30 and TRBJ1-6, with 7 bases matching TRBD1. The CDR3 totals 15 residues. V was pared by 6 bases and J by 7 bases, with 12 bases of the junction left unmatched. In germline, CDR1 is GTSNPN, CDR2 SVGIG (reference sequence). The CDR3 DNA sequence: TGTGCCTGTCTTGTCCCGGGACAGCGGAATTCACCCCTCCACTTT. Translated: CACLVPGQRNSPLHF.

This chain joins TRBV6-2 or TRBV6-3 and TRBJ2-7; TRBD2 is a possible D gene (5 bases). The V and J ends lost 5 bases and 0 bases respectively, with 17 bases between them. From germline, CDR1 is MNHEY and CDR2 SVGEGT. CDR3 size: 16 residues. CDR3 loop: CASSRPGVDGSYEQYF. The DNA for the CDR3 is TGTGCCAGCAGTAGGCCCGGGGTGGACGGCTCCTACGAGCAGTACTTC.

Many counts were recorded for this clonotype. V usage is TRBV7-6 and J usage is TRBJ2-5; D may correspond to TRBD1 or TRBD2 (5 bases each). Trimming cost V 6 bases and J 5 bases, with 19 bases left between them. Germline values: CDR1 SGHVS, CDR2 FNYEAQ. The CDR3 totals 15 residues. This chain's CDR3 is CASSRGQGTTETQYF. DNA of the CDR3: TGTGCCAGCAGTCGCGGGCAGGGAACAACGGAGACCCAGTACTTC.